The present entry profiles one T cell receptor beta chain with its context. Generated by immunoSEQ multiplex PCR, the TCRdb table keeps only in-frame clones and is missing some. Altogether about 74,000 clones are present, 80% to 90% being singletons, with the ten largest covering 3.5% to 4%. The data belong to a study of technical replicates of blood from a handful of donors. The source is a human donor in good health. Some clones in this sample may be carry-over from other donors' samples. The specimen was PBMCs.

The CDR3 is CASSGGYYEQYF. CDR3 sequence (DNA): TGTGCCAGCAGCGGAGGGTACTACGAGCAGTACTTC. The V and J genes are TRBV5-6 and TRBJ2-7, with D perhaps TRBD2 (6 bases). The germline V gene encodes CDR1 SGHDT and CDR2 YYEEEE. Trimming shortened V by 4 bases and J by 3 bases, and 8 bases separated the two germline ends. CDR3 length: 12 residues. The full variable domain, rest sourced from reference TRBV5-6 and TRBJ2-7, is DAGVTQSPTHLIKTRGQQVTLRCSPKSGHDTVSWYQQALGQGPQFIFQYYEEEERQRGNFPDRFSGHQFPNYSSELNVNALLLGDSALYLCASSGGYYEQYFGPGTRLTVT.